The rows below give T cell receptor beta chains drawn from one sample of a study of T cells in Graves' hyperthyroidism and ophthalmopathy. TCRdb independently ran MiXCR on the multiplex PCR reads; one entry per CDR3 protein. The top ten clones hold 19% of a sample with 550,000 to 600,000 distinct CDR3 sequences, more than 45% of them seen once. The sequencing input was peripheral blood or thyroid tissue (not recorded which). The source of these receptors is an adult woman with Graves' disease, either hyperthyroidism or ophthalmopathy (not recorded which). Both conserved end residues are part of each CDR3. The order of the fields is D gene, J gene, clone size, V gene, CDR3 protein, CDR3 DNA. The D gene is left open where the match is weak. Size values are once, few and many counts, or a class for expanded clones, and some rows have none.

D: TRBD1
J: TRBJ1-2
size: many
V: TRBV12-3/TRBV12-4
CDR3: CASSTGTGSGYTF
DNA: TGTGCCAGCAGTACCGGGACAGGGTCCGGCTACACCTTC

D: TRBD1
J: TRBJ2-6
size: -
V: TRBV20-1
CDR3: CSARGRWTGETGANVLTF
DNA: TGCAGTGCTAGAGGCAGGTGGACAGGGGAGACTGGGGCCAACGTCCTGACTTTC

D: -
J: TRBJ1-3
size: few
V: TRBV30
CDR3: CAWSEEDTTGNTIYF
DNA: TGTGCCTGGAGTGAGGAGGACACTACTGGAAACACCATATATTTT

D: -
J: TRBJ2-6
size: many
V: TRBV29-1
CDR3: CGVAGANVLTF
DNA: TGCGGAGTAGCTGGGGCCAACGTCCTGACTTTC

D: -
J: TRBJ2-7
size: many
V: TRBV5-1
CDR3: CASSPVQSTNSYEQYF
DNA: TGCGCCAGCAGCCCGGTTCAAAGCACCAACTCCTACGAGCAGTACTTC

D: -
J: TRBJ2-2
size: many
V: TRBV12-3/TRBV12-4
CDR3: CASSPSPYFGELFF
DNA: TGTGCCAGCAGTCCATCCCCATACTTCGGGGAGCTGTTTTTT

D: -
J: TRBJ1-4
size: -
V: TRBV4-3
CDR3: CASSQGLVGAREKLFF
DNA: TGCGCCAGCAGCCAAGGGTTGGTGGGGGCTAGGGAAAAACTGTTTTTT

D: -
J: TRBJ2-5
size: few
V: TRBV29-1
CDR3: CSVDEGTQYF
DNA: TGCAGCGTTGATGAAGGGACCCAGTACTTC

D: TRBD2
J: TRBJ2-5
size: -
V: TRBV7-3
CDR3: CASSPDLAGEATQYF
DNA: TGTGCCAGCAGTCCCGATTTAGCGGGAGAGGCTACCCAGTACTTC

D: -
J: TRBJ1-5
size: -
V: TRBV15
CDR3: CATSSLAGANQPQHF
DNA: TGTGCCACCAGCAGCTTGGCCGGTGCCAATCAGCCCCAGCATTTT

D: TRBD2
J: TRBJ2-7
size: many
V: TRBV10-3
CDR3: CAISPLAETYEQYF
DNA: TGTGCCATCAGCCCTCTAGCGGAGACCTACGAGCAGTACTTC

D: TRBD2
J: TRBJ2-7
size: -
V: TRBV24-1
CDR3: CATSETTSASSYEQYF
DNA: TGTGCCACCAGTGAGACTACTAGCGCGTCCTCCTACGAGCAGTACTTC

D: -
J: TRBJ2-2
size: -
V: TRBV7-6
CDR3: CASSLAVKGGELFF
DNA: TGTGCCAGCAGCTTAGCTGTTAAGGGCGGGGAGCTGTTTTTT

D: -
J: TRBJ2-5
size: -
V: TRBV29-1
CDR3: CSGGRGVSGETQYF
DNA: TGCAGCGGCGGTCGTGGAGTCTCGGGGGAGACCCAGTACTTC

D: TRBD2
J: TRBJ2-7
size: many
V: TRBV7-9
CDR3: CASSSRLAGGYEQYF
DNA: TGTGCCAGCAGTTCCCGACTAGCGGGAGGCTACGAGCAGTACTTC

D: -
J: TRBJ1-4
size: few
V: TRBV18
CDR3: CASSPGVDEKLFF
DNA: TGTGCCAGCTCACCAGGGGTTGATGAAAAACTGTTTTTT

D: TRBD1
J: TRBJ1-3
size: many
V: TRBV29-1
CDR3: CSVDDRGGNTIYF
DNA: TGCAGCGTCGATGACAGGGGGGGAAACACCATATATTTT

D: TRBD1
J: TRBJ2-7
size: -
V: TRBV11-1
CDR3: CASSQPGGEQYF
DNA: TGTGCCAGCAGCCAGCCAGGGGGCGAGCAGTACTTC

D: -
J: TRBJ2-7
size: -
V: TRBV29-1
CDR3: CSVVAGLSYEQYF
DNA: TGCAGCGTTGTCGCGGGGTTATCCTACGAGCAGTACTTC

D: TRBD2
J: TRBJ2-2
size: many
V: TRBV20-1
CDR3: CSARDPGLVGGELFF
DNA: TGCAGTGCTAGAGATCCCGGACTAGTTGGCGGGGAGCTGTTTTTT

D: TRBD1
J: TRBJ1-2
size: -
V: TRBV29-1
CDR3: CSVGRQGALGYTF
DNA: TGCAGCGTTGGGAGACAGGGGGCGCTTGGCTACACCTTC

D: -
J: TRBJ2-7
size: -
V: TRBV28
CDR3: CASRPSGSQQYF
DNA: TGTGCCAGCAGGCCCTCTGGGTCTCAGCAGTACTTC

D: TRBD2
J: TRBJ2-7
size: many
V: TRBV7-3
CDR3: CASSPGGGYEQYF
DNA: TGTGCTAGCAGCCCCGGGGGGGGGTACGAGCAGTACTTC

D: -
J: TRBJ1-5
size: many
V: TRBV19
CDR3: CASRQSYSNQPQHF
DNA: TGTGCCAGTCGACAGAGTTATAGCAATCAGCCCCAGCATTTT

D: -
J: TRBJ1-1
size: many
V: TRBV29-1
CDR3: CSVGQVNTEAFF
DNA: TGCAGCGTTGGACAGGTCAACACTGAAGCTTTCTTT

D: -
J: TRBJ2-1
size: few
V: TRBV5-6
CDR3: CASSFGDEQFF
DNA: TGTGCCAGCAGCTTTGGGGACGAGCAGTTCTTC

D: -
J: TRBJ2-5
size: -
V: TRBV7-2
CDR3: CASSLGTDTWGRTKETQYF
DNA: TGTGCCAGCAGCTTAGGAACAGACACCTGGGGGAGGACGAAAGAGACCCAGTACTTC

D: TRBD1
J: TRBJ1-2
size: -
V: TRBV10-3
CDR3: CAISGGQGKRGYTF
DNA: TGTGCCATCAGTGGGGGACAGGGGAAGCGTGGCTACACCTTC

D: -
J: TRBJ1-1
size: many
V: TRBV5-1
CDR3: CASSLQGIIGNTEAFF
DNA: TGCGCCAGCAGCTTGCAGGGAATTATCGGTAACACTGAAGCTTTCTTT

D: TRBD1
J: TRBJ2-7
size: few
V: TRBV10-3
CDR3: CAISRQGGTYEQYF
DNA: TGTGCCATCAGTCGACAGGGGGGGACCTACGAGCAGTACTTC

D: -
J: TRBJ1-2
size: -
V: TRBV12-3/TRBV12-4
CDR3: CASSEQVNGYTF
DNA: TGTGCCAGCAGCGAACAGGTCAATGGCTACACCTTC

D: TRBD2
J: TRBJ2-7
size: -
V: TRBV10-2
CDR3: CASSAVLALNEQYF
DNA: TGCGCCAGCAGTGCCGTACTAGCGTTAAACGAGCAGTACTTC

D: -
J: TRBJ1-2
size: many
V: TRBV19
CDR3: CASRSPDPYGYTF
DNA: TGTGCCAGTAGGTCGCCGGACCCTTATGGCTACACCTTC

D: -
J: TRBJ1-1
size: -
V: TRBV7-3
CDR3: CDSSFYICSARKSNTEAFF
DNA: -

D: -
J: TRBJ1-2
size: many
V: TRBV4-1
CDR3: CASSPSQISNYGYTF
DNA: TGCGCCAGCAGCCCAAGCCAGATCTCTAACTATGGCTACACCTTC

D: -
J: TRBJ1-2
size: -
V: TRBV11-2
CDR3: CASSLVGGIGGYTF
DNA: TGTGCCAGCAGCTTAGTGGGGGGGATCGGTGGCTACACCTTC

D: -
J: TRBJ2-5
size: few
V: TRBV20-1
CDR3: CSGGNQETQYF
DNA: TGCAGTGGCGGCAACCAAGAGACCCAGTACTTC

D: -
J: TRBJ1-5
size: few
V: TRBV25-1
CDR3: CASGHRNSNQPQHF
DNA: TGTGCCAGCGGACATAGAAATAGCAATCAGCCCCAGCATTTT

D: -
J: TRBJ1-6
size: once
V: TRBV7-7
CDR3: CASSQASSYNSPLHF
DNA: TGCGCCAGCAGCCAAGCGTCATCCTATAATTCACCCCTCCACTTT

D: TRBD2
J: TRBJ2-7
size: many
V: TRBV15
CDR3: CATSRDIGSGPTYEQYF
DNA: TGTGCCACCAGCAGAGATATCGGTAGCGGGCCTACCTACGAGCAGTACTTC

D: TRBD2
J: TRBJ2-5
size: many
V: TRBV11-3
CDR3: CASSSREGQETQYF
DNA: TGTGCCAGCAGCTCGCGGGAGGGCCAAGAGACCCAGTACTTC

D: -
J: TRBJ2-7
size: many
V: TRBV7-2
CDR3: CASSSSDFSYEQYF
DNA: TGTGCCAGCAGCTCCTCGGACTTTTCCTACGAGCAGTACTTC

D: -
J: TRBJ2-2
size: -
V: TRBV12-3/TRBV12-4
CDR3: CASSPDPRRGTGELFF
DNA: TGTGCCAGCAGTCCGGACCCCCGGCGGGGCACCGGGGAGCTGTTTTTT

D: -
J: TRBJ1-1
size: -
V: TRBV15
CDR3: CATSNRVRGTEAFF
DNA: TGTGCCACCAGCAATAGGGTGAGGGGGACTGAAGCTTTCTTT

D: -
J: TRBJ1-2
size: many
V: TRBV15
CDR3: CATSRQANYGYTF
DNA: TGTGCCACCAGCAGACAGGCTAACTATGGCTACACCTTC

D: TRBD1
J: TRBJ2-5
size: many
V: TRBV10-3
CDR3: CAISPMGQGEEETQYF
DNA: TGTGCCATCAGTCCCATGGGACAGGGGGAAGAAGAGACCCAGTACTTC

D: -
J: TRBJ1-1
size: few
V: TRBV29-1
CDR3: CSAGQSNTEAFF
DNA: TGCAGCGCGGGACAATCAAACACTGAAGCTTTCTTT

D: TRBD2
J: TRBJ2-1
size: -
V: TRBV2
CDR3: CASSEAKAGGGTEQFF
DNA: TGTGCCAGCAGTGAAGCAAAAGCGGGAGGCGGTACTGAGCAGTTCTTC